The 4 T cell receptor beta chains given below trace back to one sample, sequenced in a study of graft-versus-host responses after intestinal transplantation. Assay: immunoSEQ multiplex PCR; the TCRdb copy retains only in-frame clones and omits some. The data show roughly 120,000 clones, 90% to 95% seen once. The antigens of these receptors remain unknown. This sample comprised unstimulated CD4+ T cells sorted from spleen or lymph node cells, obtained before intestinal transplant. The receptor set was obtained from a human donor who received an intestinal transplant.

The sample holds one count of this clone. V is TRBV5-1 and J is TRBJ2-1; no firm D call. The CDR3 extends over 15 amino acids. V gave up 4 bases and J gave up 6 bases, with 17 bases separating them. The germline V gene has CDR1 SGHRS and CDR2 YFSETQ. CDR3 sequence (DNA): TGCGCCAGCAGCCGAATAGGCCTAGGGCGCAATGAGCAGTTCTTC. Protein sequence: CASSRIGLGRNEQFF.

The chain employs TRBV11-2 and TRBJ2-7, with D unclear. The CDR3 has 14 amino acids. Germline V gives CDR1 SGHAT, CDR2 FQNNGV. The germline V and J ends were trimmed by 1 base and 1 base, with 8 bases remaining between them. The CDR3 sequence: CASSLGGRSYEQYF. The CDR3 region has the DNA TGTGCCAGCAGCTTAGGTGGCAGATCCTACGAGCAGTACTTC.

This clone was picked up one time. This chain uses TRBV2 with TRBJ2-3, with 8 bases matching TRBD2. After removal of 8 bases from V and 3 bases from J, the junction contained 4 bases not matched to a gene. Germline CDR1 SNHLY, CDR2 FYNNEI. This CDR3 contains 13 residues. This chain's CDR3 is CASGREGTDTQYF. The CDR3 DNA reads as TGTGCCAGCGGCCGGGAGGGGACAGATACGCAGTATTTT.

The chain links TRBV2 to TRBJ1-1; D unresolved. The germline V gene encodes CDR1 SNHLY and CDR2 FYNNEI. The CDR3 extends over 11 amino acids. The V gene lost 3 bases and the J gene lost 11 bases, with 10 bases spanning the gap. DNA for the CDR3: TGTGCCAGCAGTGAGGGTCGCCCGGCTTTCTTT. It encodes CASSEGRPAFF.